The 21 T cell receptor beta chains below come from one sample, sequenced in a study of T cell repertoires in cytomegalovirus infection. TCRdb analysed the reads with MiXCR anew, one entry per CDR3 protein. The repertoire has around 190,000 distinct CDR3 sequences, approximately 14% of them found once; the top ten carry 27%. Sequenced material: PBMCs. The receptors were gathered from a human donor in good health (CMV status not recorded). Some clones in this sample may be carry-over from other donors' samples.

The CDR3 spells CSATPFTSVEQFF. DNA for the CDR3: TGCAGTGCTACTCCCTTTACTAGCGTTGAGCAGTTCTTC. V usage is TRBV20-1 and J usage is TRBJ2-1, with TRBD2 matching over 7 bases. Germline V lookup: CDR1 DFQATT, CDR2 SNEGSKA (reference sequence). This CDR3 is built from 13 residues. The junction had 9 bases not matched to a gene; V was cut back by 4 bases and J by 9 bases.

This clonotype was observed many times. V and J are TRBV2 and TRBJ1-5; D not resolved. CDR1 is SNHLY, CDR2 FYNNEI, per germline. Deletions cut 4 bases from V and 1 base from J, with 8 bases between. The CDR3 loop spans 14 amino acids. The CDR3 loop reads CASSVGRSNQPQHF. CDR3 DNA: TGTGCCAGCAGTGTTGGGCGAAGCAATCAGCCCCAGCATTTT.

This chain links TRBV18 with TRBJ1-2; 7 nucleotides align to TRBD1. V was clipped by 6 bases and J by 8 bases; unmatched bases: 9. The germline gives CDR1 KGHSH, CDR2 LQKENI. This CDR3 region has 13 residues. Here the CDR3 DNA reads TGTGCCAGCTCCCACGGACAGGAGGAGGGCTACACCTTC. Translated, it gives CASSHGQEEGYTF.

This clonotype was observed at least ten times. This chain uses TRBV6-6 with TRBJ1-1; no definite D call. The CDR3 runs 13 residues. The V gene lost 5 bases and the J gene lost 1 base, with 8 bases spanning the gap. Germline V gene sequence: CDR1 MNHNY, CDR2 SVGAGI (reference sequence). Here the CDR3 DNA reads TGTGCCAGCAGTAACCGGGAGAACACTGAAGCTTTCTTT. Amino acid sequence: CASSNRENTEAFF.

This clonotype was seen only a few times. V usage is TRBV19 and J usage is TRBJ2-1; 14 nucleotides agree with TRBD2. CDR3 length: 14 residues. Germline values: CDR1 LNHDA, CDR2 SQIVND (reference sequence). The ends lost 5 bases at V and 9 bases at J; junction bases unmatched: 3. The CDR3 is CASSSGTSGGEQFF. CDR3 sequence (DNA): TGTGCCAGTAGTTCCGGGACTAGCGGGGGTGAGCAGTTCTTC.

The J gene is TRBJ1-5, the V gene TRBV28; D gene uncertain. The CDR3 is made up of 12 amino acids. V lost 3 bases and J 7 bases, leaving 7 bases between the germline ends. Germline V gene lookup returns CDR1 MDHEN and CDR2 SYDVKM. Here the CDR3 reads CASSFLGQPQHF. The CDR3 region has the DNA TGTGCCAGCAGTTTTCTTGGGCAGCCCCAGCATTTT.

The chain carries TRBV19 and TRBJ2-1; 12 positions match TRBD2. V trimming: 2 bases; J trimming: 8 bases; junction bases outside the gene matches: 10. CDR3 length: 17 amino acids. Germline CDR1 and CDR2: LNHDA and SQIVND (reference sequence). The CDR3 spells CASSISGLAGYSDEQFF. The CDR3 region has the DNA TGTGCCAGTAGTATAAGCGGACTAGCGGGATATAGCGATGAGCAGTTCTTC.

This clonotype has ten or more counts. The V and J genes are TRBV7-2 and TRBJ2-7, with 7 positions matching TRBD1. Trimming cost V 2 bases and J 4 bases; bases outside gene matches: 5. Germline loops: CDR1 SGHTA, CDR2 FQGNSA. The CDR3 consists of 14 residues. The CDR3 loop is CASSLYRGPYEQYF. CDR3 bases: TGTGCCAGCAGCTTATACAGGGGCCCTTACGAGCAGTACTTC. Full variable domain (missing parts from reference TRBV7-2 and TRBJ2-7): GAGVSQSPSNKVTEKGKDVELRCDPISGHTALYWYRQSLGQGLEFLIYFQGNSAPDKSGLPSDRFSAERTGGSVSTLTIQRTQQEDSAVYLCASSLYRGPYEQYFGPGTRLTVT.

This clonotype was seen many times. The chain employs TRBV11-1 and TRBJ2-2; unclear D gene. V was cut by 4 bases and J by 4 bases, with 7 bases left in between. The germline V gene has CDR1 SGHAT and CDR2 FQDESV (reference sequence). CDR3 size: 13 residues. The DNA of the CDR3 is TGTGCCAGCAGCTACCATTCCACCGGGGAGCTGTTTTTT. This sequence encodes CASSYHSTGELFF. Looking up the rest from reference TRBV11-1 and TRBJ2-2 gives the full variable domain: EAEVAQSPRYKITEKSQAVAFWCDPISGHATLYWYRQILGQGPELLVQFQDESVVDDSQLPKDRFSAERLKGVDSTLKIQPAELGDSAMYLCASSYHSTGELFFGEGSRLTVL.

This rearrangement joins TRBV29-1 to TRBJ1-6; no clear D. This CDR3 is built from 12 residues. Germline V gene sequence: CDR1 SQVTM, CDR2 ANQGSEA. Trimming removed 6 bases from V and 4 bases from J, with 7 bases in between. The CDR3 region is CSVREYNSPLHF. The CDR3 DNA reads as TGCAGCGTGAGAGAGTATAATTCACCCCTCCACTTT.

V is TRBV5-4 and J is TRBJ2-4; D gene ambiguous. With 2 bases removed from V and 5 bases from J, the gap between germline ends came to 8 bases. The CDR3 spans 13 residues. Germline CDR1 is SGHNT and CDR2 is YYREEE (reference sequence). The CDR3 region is CASSLVEQNIQYF. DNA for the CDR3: TGTGCCAGCAGCTTAGTTGAACAAAACATTCAGTACTTC.

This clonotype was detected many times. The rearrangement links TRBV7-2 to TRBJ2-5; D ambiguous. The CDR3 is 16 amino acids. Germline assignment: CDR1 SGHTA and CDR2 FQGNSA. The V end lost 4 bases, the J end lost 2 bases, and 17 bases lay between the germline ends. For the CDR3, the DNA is TGTGCCAGCAGCTCCGAGACTCCACTAATACAAGAGACCCAGTACTTC. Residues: CASSSETPLIQETQYF.

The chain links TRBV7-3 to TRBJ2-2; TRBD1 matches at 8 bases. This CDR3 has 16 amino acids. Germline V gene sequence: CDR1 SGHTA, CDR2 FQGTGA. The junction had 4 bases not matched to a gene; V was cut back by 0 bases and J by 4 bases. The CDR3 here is CASSLTGTGFTGELFF. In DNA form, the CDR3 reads TGTGCCAGCAGCTTAACCGGGACAGGTTTCACCGGGGAGCTGTTTTTT.

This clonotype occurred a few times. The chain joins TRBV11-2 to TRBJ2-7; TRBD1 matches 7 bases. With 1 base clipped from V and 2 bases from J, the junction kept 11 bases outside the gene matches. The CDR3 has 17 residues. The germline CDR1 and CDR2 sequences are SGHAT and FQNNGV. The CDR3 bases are TGTGCCAGCAGCTTAGGAGGGCCTGCACAGGGGCCCTACGAGCAGTACTTC. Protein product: CASSLGGPAQGPYEQYF.

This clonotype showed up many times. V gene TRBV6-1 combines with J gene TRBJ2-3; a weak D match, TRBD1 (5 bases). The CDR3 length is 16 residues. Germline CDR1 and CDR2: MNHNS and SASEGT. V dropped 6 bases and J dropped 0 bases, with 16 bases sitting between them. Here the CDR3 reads CASRGLGRTSTDTQYF. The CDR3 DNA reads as TGTGCCAGCAGGGGTCTGGGGCGGACAAGCACAGATACGCAGTATTTT.

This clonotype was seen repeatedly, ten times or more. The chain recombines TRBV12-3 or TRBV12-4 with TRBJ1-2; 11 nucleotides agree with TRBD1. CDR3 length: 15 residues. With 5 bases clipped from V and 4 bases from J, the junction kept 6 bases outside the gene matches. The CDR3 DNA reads TGTGCCAGCAGTCCCGGGACAGGGGGATCCTATGGCTACACCTTC. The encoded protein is CASSPGTGGSYGYTF.

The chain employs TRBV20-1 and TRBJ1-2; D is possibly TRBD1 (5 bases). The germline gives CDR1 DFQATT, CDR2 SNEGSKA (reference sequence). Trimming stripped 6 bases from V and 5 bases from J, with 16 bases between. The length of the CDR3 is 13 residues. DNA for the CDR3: TGCAGTGCAATTAGGAGGGACTCTTATGGCTACACCTTC. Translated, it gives CSAIRRDSYGYTF.

The CDR3 region is CASSLLGTTTF. The CDR3 bases are TGTGCCAGCAGTTTATTGGGGACCACCACCTTC. The chain has TRBV28 and TRBJ1-2; a weak D match, TRBD1 (5 bases). V gave up 1 base and J gave up 13 bases, with 10 bases separating them. The CDR3 totals 11 residues. Germline V lookup: CDR1 MDHEN, CDR2 SYDVKM.

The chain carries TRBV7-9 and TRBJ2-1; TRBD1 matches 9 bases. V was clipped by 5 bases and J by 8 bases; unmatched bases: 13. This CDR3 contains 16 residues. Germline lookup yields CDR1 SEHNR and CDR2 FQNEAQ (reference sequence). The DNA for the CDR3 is TGTGCCAGCAGCGTTATCGGGACAGGGAAAAGGGATGAGCAGTTCTTC. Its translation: CASSVIGTGKRDEQFF.

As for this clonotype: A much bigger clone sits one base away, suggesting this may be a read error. CDR3 loop: CASSSGSSRTEAFF. In DNA form, the CDR3 reads TGCGCCAGCAGCTCTGGTTCGTCGAGGACTGAAGCTTTCTTT. The chain employs TRBV5-1 and TRBJ1-1; D ambiguous. V was trimmed by 3 bases and J by 5 bases, leaving 14 bases between them. Germline loops: CDR1 SGHRS, CDR2 YFSETQ. CDR3 length: 14 amino acids.

CDR3 region: CASSVRDTNYGYTF. The CDR3, as DNA: TGTGCCAGCAGCGTCCGGGACACGAACTATGGCTACACCTTC. The rearrangement links TRBV9 to TRBJ1-2; D perhaps matches TRBD1 (6 bases). Deletions cut 2 bases from V and 2 bases from J, with 10 bases between. The germline gives CDR1 SGDLS, CDR2 YYNGEE. The CDR3 length is 14 residues.